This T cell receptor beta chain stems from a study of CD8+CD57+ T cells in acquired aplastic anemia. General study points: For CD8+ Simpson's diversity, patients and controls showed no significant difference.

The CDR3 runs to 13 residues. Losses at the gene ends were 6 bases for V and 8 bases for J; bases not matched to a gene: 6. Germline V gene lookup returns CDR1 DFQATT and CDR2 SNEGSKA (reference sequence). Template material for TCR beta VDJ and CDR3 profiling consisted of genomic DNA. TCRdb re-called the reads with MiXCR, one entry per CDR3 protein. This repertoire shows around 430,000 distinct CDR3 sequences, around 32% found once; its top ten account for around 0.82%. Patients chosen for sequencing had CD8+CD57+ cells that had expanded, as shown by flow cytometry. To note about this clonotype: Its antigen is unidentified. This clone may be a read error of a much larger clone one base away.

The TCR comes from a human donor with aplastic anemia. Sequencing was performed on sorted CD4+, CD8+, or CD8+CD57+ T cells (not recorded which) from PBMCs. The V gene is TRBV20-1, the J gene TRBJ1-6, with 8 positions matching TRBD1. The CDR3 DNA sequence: TGCAGTGCCTTGGACAGGGTAGATTCACCCCTCCACTTT. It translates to CSALDRVDSPLHF.